The 30 T cell receptor beta chains listed next were all sequenced from one sample in a study of cytomegalovirus exposure and HLA in healthy donors (dated by TCRdb to about 2017). Libraries were made using the immunoSEQ multiplex PCR assay. For the multiplex PCR, a mixture combining 60 forward primers for TCR Vbeta segments and 13 reverse primers for TCR Jbeta segments was used. What TCRdb holds here is the immuneACCESS table cut down to in-frame rearrangements. Part of the clones is not present; checked against another copy, under half of the missing clones reflect an unresolved V gene, and the others are unexplained. Within this sample are some 170,000 clones, with about 77% of them counted one time only. Approximately 2.6% of the sample belongs to the ten largest clones. The sequenced sample was PBMCs. These receptors were obtained from a female donor in good health and CMV-seronegative.

This clone was counted once. V is TRBV29-1 and J is TRBJ2-3, with 11 bases identical to TRBD2. With 7 bases clipped from V and 1 base from J, the junction kept 10 bases outside the gene matches. In germline, CDR1 is SQVTM, CDR2 ANQGSEA. CDR3 length equals 16 residues. The CDR3: CSGGFLAGGRTDTQYF. The CDR3 DNA reads as TGCAGCGGGGGGTTTTTAGCGGGAGGGCGCACAGATACGCAGTATTTT.

V and J are TRBV13 and TRBJ1-1, with 7 bases matching TRBD1. CDR3 length: 15 amino acids. Germline CDR1 reads PRHDT; CDR2 reads FYEKMQ (reference sequence). V shed 5 bases and J 1 base; nucleotides not matched to a gene: 7. CDR3 in amino acids: CASSPRQGGNTEAFF. CDR3 nucleotides: TGTGCCAGCAGCCCCCGACAGGGCGGGAACACTGAAGCTTTCTTT. The full variable domain, in which reference TRBV13 and TRBJ1-1 provide the parts outside the CDR3, is AAGVIQSPRHLIKEKRETATLKCYPIPRHDTVYWYQQGPGQDPQFLISFYEKMQSDKGSIPDRFSAQQFSDYHSELNMSSLELGDSALYFCASSPRQGGNTEAFFGQGTRLTVV.

The chain is built from TRBV9 and TRBJ1-3; D is unresolved. V dropped 3 bases and J dropped 0 bases, with 13 bases sitting between them. This CDR3 has 16 amino acids. The V gene's germline CDR1 is SGDLS and CDR2 YYNGEE. The CDR3 protein is CASSGGEAFSGNTIYF. The CDR3 bases are TGTGCCAGCAGCGGCGGAGAGGCTTTCTCTGGAAACACCATATATTTT.

The CDR3 reads CASRDGSPNEQFF. In DNA form, the CDR3 reads TGTGCCAGCAGGGACGGGAGCCCCAATGAGCAGTTCTTC. The V call is TRBV7-2, the J call TRBJ2-1; D is perhaps TRBD2 (6 bases). Germline CDR1 SGHTA, CDR2 FQGNSA. V lost 6 bases and J lost 6, with 12 bases in between. The CDR3 is 13 residues long.

This clone was counted once. The chain combines TRBV5-6 with TRBJ1-4; 10 bases agree with TRBD1. Germline V gene lookup returns CDR1 SGHDT and CDR2 YYEEEE. The CDR3 is made up of 16 amino acids. V gave up 4 bases and J gave up 7 bases; unmatched junction bases: 10. The CDR3, as DNA: TGTGCCAGCAGCCTCGGGACAGGGGTCTCGGGTGAAAAACTGTTTTTT. It yields the protein CASSLGTGVSGEKLFF.

The table lists this clone with a count of one. This chain connects TRBV6-1 to TRBJ1-4; D unclear. This CDR3 has 15 amino acids. V gave up 3 bases and J gave up 1 base, with 9 bases separating them. Germline CDR1 MNHNS, CDR2 SASEGT. The CDR3 reads CASSDSMRTNEKLFF. DNA of the CDR3: TGTGCCAGCAGTGACTCTATGAGAACTAATGAAAAACTGTTTTTT.

This chain uses TRBV6-6 with TRBJ1-5, with 8 nucleotides matching TRBD1. CDR1 and CDR2 (germline): MNHNY, SVGAGI (reference sequence). The junction had 7 bases not matched to a gene; V was cut back by 4 bases and J by 2 bases. CDR3 size: 16 residues. CDR3 sequence: CASSSQDRGGNQPQHF. CDR3 bases: TGTGCCAGCAGTTCGCAAGACAGGGGCGGCAATCAGCCCCAGCATTTT.

The genes are TRBV5-1 and TRBJ2-3; 7 bases align to TRBD1. Germline lookup yields CDR1 SGHRS and CDR2 YFSETQ. The CDR3 totals 15 residues. Unmatched junction bases numbered 6, after V lost 3 bases and J lost 2 bases. CDR3: CASSSGQFLTDTQYF. CDR3 bases: TGCGCCAGCAGCTCGGGACAGTTCCTCACAGATACGCAGTATTTT.

V and J are TRBV7-9 and TRBJ1-4; 7 bases line up with TRBD1. The V gene end was trimmed by 1 base and the J gene end by 6 bases; junction bases not matched to a gene: 5. Germline V gene lookup returns CDR1 SEHNR and CDR2 FQNEAQ (reference sequence). The CDR3 has 15 amino acids. Here the CDR3 DNA reads TGTGCCAGCAGCTTAGAAGGAAGGGGGCATGAAAAACTGTTTTTT. Its protein is CASSLEGRGHEKLFF.

The chain has TRBV4-2 and TRBJ2-5; D gene unclear. Per germline, CDR1 LGHNA and CDR2 YNFKEQ. CDR3 length equals 18 residues. The ends were cut back, 5 bases at V and 1 base at J, with 23 bases in the middle. CDR3 protein: CASSDDLSDNKAQETQYF. CDR3 nucleotide sequence: TGTGCCAGCAGCGACGACTTGAGCGATAATAAGGCCCAAGAGACCCAGTACTTC.

This rearrangement joins TRBV5-4 to TRBJ2-2, with 12 bases fitting TRBD2. After removal of 4 bases from V and 1 base from J, the junction contained 2 bases not matched to a gene. Germline CDR1 reads SGHNT; CDR2 reads YYREEE (reference sequence). The CDR3 is 16 residues long. This chain's CDR3 is CASSRGLAGNTGELFF. In DNA, the CDR3 is TGTGCCAGCAGCCGGGGACTAGCGGGGAACACCGGGGAGCTGTTTTTT.

The chain carries TRBV18 and TRBJ2-3; TRBD1 matches at 7 bases. J was trimmed by 1 base and V by 2 bases; bases with no gene match: 3. CDR3 length equals 15 residues. Germline V gives CDR1 KGHSH, CDR2 LQKENI. The CDR3 reads CASSPSGTGTDTQYF. The CDR3 DNA sequence: TGTGCCAGCTCACCATCCGGGACAGGCACAGATACGCAGTATTTT. The whole variable domain, remainder taken from reference TRBV18 and TRBJ2-3, is NAGVMQNPRHLVRRRGQEARLRCSPMKGHSHVYWYRQLPEEGLKFMVYLQKENIIDESGMPKERFSAEFPKEGPSILRIQQVVRGDSAAYFCASSPSGTGTDTQYFGPGTRLTVL.

The chain has TRBV28 and TRBJ1-1, with 11 bases identical to TRBD1. CDR3 length: 15 residues. The germline CDR1 and CDR2 sequences are MDHEN and SYDVKM. V shed 5 bases, J shed 7 bases, and the junction held 9 bases outside the gene matches. CDR3 sequence (DNA): TGTGCCAGCAGTATCAGCGGACAGGGGGCTGGTGAAGCTTTCTTT. Its protein product is CASSISGQGAGEAFF.

The CDR3 bases are TGTGCCAGCAGTACAGGGGGCGCGTTGGGCCACGAGCAGTACTTC. Residues: CASSTGGALGHEQYF. The chain recombines TRBV6-5 with TRBJ2-7, with TRBD1 matching over 9 bases. Germline V gene sequence: CDR1 MNHEY, CDR2 SVGAGI. The ends lost 5 bases at V and 5 bases at J; junction bases unmatched: 10. The CDR3 loop spans 15 amino acids.

The chain recombines TRBV6-1 with TRBJ2-7, with D maybe TRBD2 (5 bases). V lost 5 bases to trimming and J lost 2 bases, with 16 bases between them. The CDR3 has 15 amino acids. The V gene's germline CDR1 is MNHNS and CDR2 SASEGT. CDR3 in amino acids: CASSLGSAAPYEQYF. CDR3 sequence (DNA): TGTGCCAGCAGTTTAGGTAGCGCCGCGCCCTACGAGCAGTACTTC.

The chain couples TRBV5-1 to TRBJ2-5, with TRBD1 as a possible D gene (6 bases). The length of the CDR3 is 13 residues. In germline, CDR1 is SGHRS, CDR2 YFSETQ. V was shortened by 4 bases and J by 5 bases, with 12 bases between the two germline ends. The CDR3 region is CASSRSTGETQYF. In nucleotides, the CDR3 is TGCGCCAGCAGCCGGAGTACAGGGGAGACCCAGTACTTC. Together with reference TRBV5-1 and TRBJ2-5, the CDR3 gives the full variable domain: KAGVTQTPRYLIKTRGQQVTLSCSPISGHRSVSWYQQTPGQGLQFLFEYFSETQRNKGNFPGRFSGRQFSNSRSEMNVSTLELGDSALYLCASSRSTGETQYFGPGTRLLVL.

The chain recombines TRBV5-1 with TRBJ2-1; TRBD1 matches 7 bases. The CDR3 loop spans 14 amino acids. V lost 6 bases, J lost 7 bases, and 10 bases stayed unmatched. Germline V lookup: CDR1 SGHRS, CDR2 YFSETQ. The CDR3 DNA follows: TGCGCCAGCAAAGAGACAGGGTCTAGAAATGAGCAGTTCTTC. Protein sequence: CASKETGSRNEQFF.

V is TRBV28 and J is TRBJ1-5; D ambiguous. V was clipped by 6 bases and J by 2 bases, with 17 bases between them. The CDR3 runs 16 residues. Germline V lookup: CDR1 MDHEN, CDR2 SYDVKM. The DNA of the CDR3 is TGTGCCAGCAGCACCTCCTTGAGCGACGGCAATCAGCCCCAGCATTTT. Encoded protein: CASSTSLSDGNQPQHF.

This clone was observed once. The J gene is TRBJ2-2, the V gene TRBV9; 9 bases are shared with TRBD2. Germline assignment: CDR1 SGDLS and CDR2 YYNGEE. The CDR3 runs 14 residues. J was trimmed by 6 bases and V by 9 bases; bases with no gene match: 9. The CDR3 bases are TGTGCCACCTCCCAGCGGGAGGTCCCCGGGGAGCTGTTTTTT. It is translated as CATSQREVPGELFF.

The genes are TRBV18 and TRBJ1-4; D perhaps matches TRBD1 (5 bases). This CDR3 has 16 amino acids. Germline lookup yields CDR1 KGHSH and CDR2 LQKENI. Trimming took 1 base from V and 0 from J, leaving 9 bases between them. The CDR3 here is CASSPLSGATNEKLFF. CDR3 coding DNA: TGTGCCAGCTCACCACTCTCGGGGGCAACTAATGAAAAACTGTTTTTT.

V is TRBV28 and J is TRBJ1-3; D is possibly TRBD1 (5 bases). There are 15 residues in the CDR3. V lost 7 bases and J 4 bases, leaving 17 bases between the germline ends. The germline V gene encodes CDR1 MDHEN and CDR2 SYDVKM. The CDR3: CASKVLGAAGNTIYF. DNA for the CDR3: TGTGCCAGCAAAGTGTTAGGGGCGGCGGGAAACACCATATATTTT. The complete variable domain, with remaining parts taken from reference TRBV28 and TRBJ1-3, reads DVKVTQSSRYLVKRTGEKVFLECVQDMDHENMFWYRQDPGLGLRLIYFSYDVKMKEKGDIPEGYSVSREKKERFSLILESASTNQTSMYLCASKVLGAAGNTIYFGEGSWLTVV.

The chain has TRBV27 and TRBJ2-3; D remains ambiguous. Germline-derived CDR1 and CDR2 are MNHEY and SMNVEV (reference sequence). Trimming cost V 3 bases and J 3 bases, with 13 bases left between them. The length of the CDR3 is 15 residues. The CDR3 nucleotides read TGTGCCAGCAGTTTTGGGTACCTCAGGACAGATACGCAGTATTTT. Its translation: CASSFGYLRTDTQYF.

The chain employs TRBV6-5 and TRBJ2-7; D not certain. CDR3 size: 12 residues. Germline V lookup: CDR1 MNHEY, CDR2 SVGAGI. Between the trimmed V and J ends, which lost 4 bases and 0 bases, there was a span of 4 bases. CDR3 DNA sequence: TGTGCCAGCAGTTTCAGCTCCTACGAGCAGTACTTC. It yields the protein CASSFSSYEQYF.

This clone was seen only once. The chain links TRBV7-8 to TRBJ2-2; D may be TRBD2 (5 bases). V lost 1 base to trimming and J lost 7 bases, with 19 bases between them. CDR3 length equals 17 residues. Per germline, CDR1 SGHVS and CDR2 FQNEAQ. This chain's CDR3 is CASSLDHGFISGGELFF. Here the CDR3 DNA reads TGTGCCAGCAGCTTAGATCACGGGTTCATAAGCGGCGGGGAGCTGTTTTTT.

This chain joins TRBV5-1 and TRBJ1-2, with D possibly being TRBD1 (5 bases). V gave up 1 base and J gave up 1 base, with 8 bases separating them. In germline, CDR1 is SGHRS, CDR2 YFSETQ. CDR3 length equals 14 residues. The CDR3 DNA is TGCGCCAGCAGCTTGTTAGACAGTAACTATGGCTACACCTTC. As protein: CASSLLDSNYGYTF. The full variable domain, its missing parts supplied by reference TRBV5-1 and TRBJ1-2, is KAGVTQTPRYLIKTRGQQVTLSCSPISGHRSVSWYQQTPGQGLQFLFEYFSETQRNKGNFPGRFSGRQFSNSRSEMNVSTLELGDSALYLCASSLLDSNYGYTFGSGTRLTVV.

The genes are TRBV2 and TRBJ2-4; D perhaps matches TRBD2 (6 bases). V was clipped by 4 bases and J by 8 bases, with 12 bases between them. The germline gives CDR1 SNHLY, CDR2 FYNNEI. This CDR3 comprises 13 residues. CDR3 sequence (DNA): TGTGCCAGCAGTGTGCAGGGAGGACACATTCAGTACTTC. Residues: CASSVQGGHIQYF.

The chain is built from TRBV29-1 and TRBJ2-7; weak D call: TRBD2 (5 bases). This CDR3 has 16 residues. With 0 bases removed from V and 7 bases from J, the gap between germline ends came to 22 bases. CDR1 and CDR2 (germline): SQVTM, ANQGSEA. CDR3 amino acids: CSVEDGQAIRRGEQYF. CDR3 DNA sequence: TGCAGCGTTGAAGATGGGCAGGCTATCCGCCGGGGAGAGCAGTACTTC.

This sequence joins TRBV7-2 and TRBJ2-1, with 11 bases matching TRBD2. V was pared by 8 bases and J by 0 bases, with 12 bases of the junction left unmatched. This CDR3 comprises 18 residues. Per germline, CDR1 SGHTA and CDR2 FQGNSA. Here the CDR3 reads CASGTSGSAIVSYNEQFF. CDR3 in DNA: TGTGCCAGCGGAACTAGCGGGAGCGCCATAGTCTCCTACAATGAGCAGTTCTTC.

The rearrangement links TRBV4-3 to TRBJ2-7; 7 nucleotides agree with TRBD1. This CDR3 is built from 15 residues. Germline V gene data show CDR1 as LGHNA and CDR2 as YSLEER. Trimming took 4 bases from V and 2 from J; bases not matched to a gene: 8. CDR3 DNA sequence: TGCGCCAGCAGCCCCGGCTTGGGACAGACCTACGAGCAGTACTTC. The encoded protein is CASSPGLGQTYEQYF.

V is TRBV19 and J is TRBJ1-3; TRBD1 aligns across 8 bases. J lost 3 bases, V lost 6 bases, and 7 bases had no gene match. Germline lookup yields CDR1 LNHDA and CDR2 SQIVND (reference sequence). The CDR3 contains 15 residues. CDR3 coding DNA: TGTGCCAGTAGCACAACAGGGGGAGTTGGAAACACCATATATTTT. Translation: CASSTTGGVGNTIYF.